Shown below are 27 T cell receptor beta chains from a single sample sequenced in a study of cytomegalovirus exposure and HLA in healthy donors. Amplification used 60 Vbeta primers and 13 Jbeta primers. Clones were sequenced by immunoSEQ multiplex PCR, and TCRdb holds only the in-frame ones, with some missing. The sample has over 150,000 clones, 80% seen once; the top ten hold 0.6% to 0.7%. The source material was PBMCs. The receptors here all came from a boy aged 10-17 years in good health and CMV-seronegative.

CDR3: CASSQGAASYEQYF. The CDR3 region has the DNA TGTGCCAGCAGCCAGGGTGCGGCTTCCTACGAGCAGTACTTC. This chain connects TRBV5-5 to TRBJ2-7; a weak D match, TRBD1 (5 bases). Per the germline V gene, CDR1 is SGHKS and CDR2 is YYEKEE (reference sequence). Between the trimmed V and J ends, which lost 4 bases and 1 base, there was a span of 12 bases. This CDR3 comprises 14 residues.

V gene TRBV7-2 combines with J gene TRBJ1-2; 7 positions match TRBD1. This CDR3 contains 15 residues. The germline V gene encodes CDR1 SGHTA and CDR2 FQGNSA. The V and J ends lost 5 bases and 5 bases, in that order; junction bases with no gene match: 11. Here the CDR3 reads CASSLQGLVWYGYTF. In nucleotides, the CDR3 is TGTGCCAGCAGCCTACAGGGGTTGGTGTGGTATGGCTACACCTTC.

This rearrangement joins TRBV27 to TRBJ1-1; D is uncertain. The CDR3 sequence is 15 residues long. Germline V gives CDR1 MNHEY, CDR2 SMNVEV (reference sequence). V lost 5 bases and J lost 0, with 13 bases in between. The CDR3 DNA follows: TGTGCCAGCAGTCCACGGACTGCCATGAACACTGAAGCTTTCTTT. This translates into CASSPRTAMNTEAFF.

This rearrangement joins TRBV6-5 to TRBJ2-7, with 11 bases aligning to TRBD2. Germline CDR1 is MNHEY and CDR2 is SVGAGI. The V and J ends lost 7 bases and 7 bases, in that order; junction bases with no gene match: 9. The CDR3 sequence is 14 residues long. DNA of the CDR3: TGTGCCAGCACTGGTAGCGGGAGGGCCGGGGAGCAGTACTTC. Protein product: CASTGSGRAGEQYF.

This clone was picked up one time. CDR3 in DNA: TGTGCCAGCAGTTACAGTAACAGGGGGGCTAATGAAAAACTGTTTTTT. This codes for CASSYSNRGANEKLFF. This chain joins TRBV6-6 and TRBJ1-4, with 8 positions matching TRBD1. The J segment lost 3 bases and the V segment lost 2 bases, leaving 5 bases of the junction unmatched. Germline V gene sequence: CDR1 MNHNY, CDR2 SVGAGI (reference sequence). The CDR3 is made up of 16 amino acids.

J is TRBJ1-4 and V is TRBV2; no reliable D call. The CDR3 extends over 14 amino acids. Germline CDR1 and CDR2: SNHLY and FYNNEI. Trimming cost V 6 bases and J 0 bases, with 8 bases left between them. CDR3 in amino acids: CASRALPTNEKLFF. The CDR3 DNA reads as TGTGCCAGCAGGGCCCTGCCAACTAATGAAAAACTGTTTTTT.

The chain links TRBV5-4 to TRBJ1-1, with D possibly TRBD1 on 6 matching bases. From germline, CDR1 is SGHNT and CDR2 YYREEE (reference sequence). V lost 0 bases and J lost 4, with 10 bases in between. The CDR3 totals 14 residues. In nucleotides, the CDR3 is TGTGCCAGCAGCTTGGACAGGGTAAGCACTGAAGCTTTCTTT. Translated: CASSLDRVSTEAFF.

The V and J genes are TRBV5-1 and TRBJ1-2, with D perhaps matching TRBD1 (6 bases). Trimming took 4 bases from V and 0 from J, leaving 10 bases between them. The CDR3 is made up of 14 amino acids. Germline loops: CDR1 SGHRS, CDR2 YFSETQ. CDR3 nucleotides: TGCGCCAGCAGCCCGGGACACCCTAACTATGGCTACACCTTC. Encoded protein: CASSPGHPNYGYTF. Based on the CDR3 plus reference TRBV5-1 and TRBJ1-2, the full variable domain is KAGVTQTPRYLIKTRGQQVTLSCSPISGHRSVSWYQQTPGQGLQFLFEYFSETQRNKGNFPGRFSGRQFSNSRSEMNVSTLELGDSALYLCASSPGHPNYGYTFGSGTRLTVV.

On this clone: Other DNA sequences of this sample code for an identical CDR3. This chain connects TRBV9 to TRBJ1-2; D gene unclear. The CDR3 totals 14 residues. The ends were cut back, 0 bases at V and 0 bases at J, with 6 bases in the middle. Germline CDR1 and CDR2: SGDLS and YYNGEE. The CDR3 protein is CASSVGGANYGYTF. CDR3 in DNA: TGTGCCAGCAGCGTAGGGGGAGCTAACTATGGCTACACCTTC.

This chain connects TRBV4-1 to TRBJ1-4; 9 nucleotides agree with TRBD1. The CDR3 runs to 16 residues. CDR1 is MGHRA and CDR2 is YSYEKL in the germline V gene. V shed 3 bases, J shed 7 bases, and the junction held 9 bases outside the gene matches. CDR3 protein: CASSQVPGQGSEKLFF. The CDR3 bases are TGCGCCAGCAGCCAGGTACCGGGACAGGGATCTGAAAAACTGTTTTTT.

This clone was seen a handful of times. V and J are TRBV13 and TRBJ2-7, with 8 bases that match TRBD2. V gave up 2 bases and J gave up 4 bases; unmatched junction bases: 7. CDR3 size: 15 residues. The V gene's germline CDR1 is PRHDT and CDR2 FYEKMQ (reference sequence). CDR3: CASSLSGTRYYEQYF. The DNA of the CDR3 is TGTGCCAGCAGCTTATCCGGGACTAGATATTACGAGCAGTACTTC.

V is TRBV5-1 and J is TRBJ2-3; TRBD1 matches 11 bases. CDR3 length equals 15 residues. The junction had 3 bases not matched to a gene; V was cut back by 3 bases and J by 3 bases. CDR1 SGHRS and CDR2 YFSETQ come from the germline V gene. The CDR3: CASSSGQGVTDTQYF. The CDR3 DNA sequence: TGCGCCAGCAGCTCGGGACAGGGGGTAACAGATACGCAGTATTTT. The full variable domain, its missing parts supplied by reference TRBV5-1 and TRBJ2-3, is KAGVTQTPRYLIKTRGQQVTLSCSPISGHRSVSWYQQTPGQGLQFLFEYFSETQRNKGNFPGRFSGRQFSNSRSEMNVSTLELGDSALYLCASSSGQGVTDTQYFGPGTRLTVL.

The J gene is TRBJ2-2, the V gene TRBV19; D remains ambiguous. From germline, CDR1 is LNHDA and CDR2 SQIVND (reference sequence). This CDR3 spans 15 amino acids. With 7 bases removed from V and 3 bases from J, the gap between germline ends came to 15 bases. DNA of the CDR3: TGTGCCAGTACCCTCCGGAGAGTCCACACCGGGGAGCTGTTTTTT. Translating gives CASTLRRVHTGELFF.

This rearrangement joins TRBV7-2 to TRBJ2-5, with a tentative D call TRBD1 (6 bases). Germline V gives CDR1 SGHTA, CDR2 FQGNSA. Trimming left V 4 bases short and J 7 bases short, with 16 bases between. This CDR3 spans 14 amino acids. In DNA, the CDR3 is TGTGCCAGCAGCTGGCGGACCCTGGGGGCGACCCAGTACTTC. It yields the protein CASSWRTLGATQYF.

The chain couples TRBV25-1 to TRBJ2-1; unclear D gene. Between the trimmed V and J ends, which lost 4 bases and 4 bases, there was a span of 11 bases. CDR1 and CDR2 from the germline V gene are MGHDK and SYGVNS. This CDR3 contains 14 residues. Written as DNA, the CDR3 is TGTGCCAGCAGTGTCCTTGAGCAATACAATGAGCAGTTCTTC. This codes for CASSVLEQYNEQFF.

The rearrangement joins TRBV9 to TRBJ2-6; 9 bases align to TRBD2. J gave up 2 bases and V 0 bases, and 0 bases lay outside the gene matches. The V gene's germline CDR1 is SGDLS and CDR2 YYNGEE. The CDR3 is 16 residues long. CDR3 DNA: TGTGCCAGCAGCGTAGGCGGGGGGGCTGGGGCCAACGTCCTGACTTTC. This gives the protein CASSVGGGAGANVLTF.

The chain carries TRBV7-8 and TRBJ1-6, with D maybe TRBD1 (5 bases). V lost 1 base and J 0 bases, leaving 19 bases between the germline ends. CDR3 length: 20 residues. Germline loops: CDR1 SGHVS, CDR2 FQNEAQ. CDR3 DNA: TGTGCCAGCAGCTTAGAGACCCACAGGAACCCCCGCTCCTATAATTCACCCCTCCACTTT. The encoded protein is CASSLETHRNPRSYNSPLHF.

This chain uses TRBV11-2 with TRBJ2-1, with D maybe TRBD2 (6 bases). V lost 4 bases, J lost 5 bases, and 9 bases lay in between. There are 13 residues in the CDR3. Germline CDR1 reads SGHAT; CDR2 reads FQNNGV. CDR3 DNA: TGTGCCAGCAGCTCTAGACTAGACAATGAGCAGTTCTTC. Its protein is CASSSRLDNEQFF.

This clone has more than one count but fewer than ten. CDR3 coding DNA: TGTGCCAGCTCACCCGACAGGGGGCTGAACTATGGCTACACCTTC. Translated, it gives CASSPDRGLNYGYTF. This rearrangement joins TRBV18 to TRBJ1-2, with 10 bases aligning to TRBD1. Germline V gene data show CDR1 as KGHSH and CDR2 as LQKENI. J lost 2 bases, V lost 3 bases, and 3 bases had no gene match. The CDR3 has 15 amino acids.

V gene TRBV29-1 combines with J gene TRBJ2-3; D perhaps matches TRBD2 (6 bases). V was clipped by 4 bases and J by 7 bases, with 12 bases between them. The CDR3 is 12 residues long. Germline V CDR1 and CDR2: SQVTM, ANQGSEA. The CDR3 region has the DNA TGCAGCGTTGGAGGGGACTTGAATACGCAGTATTTT. Residues: CSVGGDLNTQYF.

V usage is TRBV2 and J usage is TRBJ1-5, with 8 positions matching TRBD1. The CDR3 runs to 19 residues. V shed 8 bases, J shed 5 bases, and the junction held 23 bases outside the gene matches. Germline assignment: CDR1 SNHLY and CDR2 FYNNEI. CDR3 sequence: CASGGRVRASGGAYQPQHF. The CDR3 DNA follows: TGTGCCAGCGGTGGTCGCGTTCGGGCCTCAGGGGGCGCATATCAGCCCCAGCATTTT.

The rearrangement uses TRBV15 and TRBJ1-2; 8 bases agree with TRBD1. The V and J ends lost 5 bases and 9 bases, in that order; junction bases with no gene match: 11. Per germline, CDR1 LNHNV and CDR2 YYDKDF (reference sequence). The CDR3 is 14 amino acids. This CDR3 is CATSPARTGTSYTF. In DNA form, the CDR3 reads TGTGCCACCAGCCCGGCCCGGACAGGGACAAGCTACACCTTC.

The chain employs TRBV10-3 and TRBJ2-6, with a weak D call TRBD2 (5 bases). The V gene's germline CDR1 is ENHRY and CDR2 SYGVKD. The CDR3 has 16 residues. The ends were cut back, 2 bases at V and 2 bases at J, with 10 bases in the middle. CDR3 loop: CAISEKEGPGANVLTF. The DNA of the CDR3 is TGTGCCATCAGTGAGAAAGAGGGCCCTGGGGCCAACGTCCTGACTTTC.

This chain connects TRBV19 to TRBJ2-3; 10 positions agree with TRBD1. With V trimmed by 7 bases and J by 5 bases, 9 bases remained unmatched. The CDR3 has 15 residues. Germline loops: CDR1 LNHDA, CDR2 SQIVND (reference sequence). The CDR3 sequence is CASTLGTGVGDTQYF. The DNA for the CDR3 is TGTGCCAGTACCTTAGGGACAGGGGTGGGAGATACGCAGTATTTT.

CDR3 bases: TGTGCCTGGAGCAAACAGGGAGCCACGCAGTATTTT. Translating it yields CAWSKQGATQYF. V gene TRBV30 combines with J gene TRBJ2-3, with D maybe TRBD1 (6 bases). The CDR3 has 12 residues. Between the trimmed V and J ends, which lost 3 bases and 9 bases, there was a span of 13 bases. CDR1 and CDR2 from the germline V gene are GTSNPN and SVGIG (reference sequence). The full variable domain, with the rest looked up from reference TRBV30 and TRBJ2-3, is SQTIHQWPATLVQPVGSPLSLECTVEGTSNPNLYWYRQAAGRGLQLLFYSVGIGQISSEVPQNLSASRPQDRQFILSSKKLLLSDSGFYLCAWSKQGATQYFGPGTRLTVL.

This clone appeared a few times. This CDR3 reads CASSLSTGPNSPLHF. The DNA of the CDR3 is TGCGCCAGCAGCTTGTCGACAGGTCCTAATTCACCCCTCCACTTT. This sequence joins TRBV5-1 and TRBJ1-6, with D possibly TRBD1 on 6 matching bases. The germline V gene encodes CDR1 SGHRS and CDR2 YFSETQ. This CDR3 spans 15 amino acids. Between the trimmed V and J ends, which lost 1 base and 6 bases, there was a span of 11 bases.

The chain is built from TRBV6-5 and TRBJ1-2; 9 bases fit TRBD1. The germline V gene has CDR1 MNHEY and CDR2 SVGAGI. The CDR3 length is 13 residues. V gave up 2 bases and J gave up 8 bases; unmatched junction bases: 3. CDR3 nucleotide sequence: TGTGCCAGCAGTTACCCCGGGACAGGGGGCTACACCTTC. It specifies CASSYPGTGGYTF.